This paragraph reports one TCR beta chain. Its recognized antigen is unknown. No much larger clone is present one base from it, and per-base qualities are unavailable. In the same sample, other DNA sequences code for this CDR3. Healthy HIV-negative adults with no recently reported acute infections or vaccinations were included as donors. All donors were Caucasian adults living in Nashville, Tennessee, USA. CD4+ T cells were enriched through magnetic negative selection, after which naive cells were positively selected on CD45RA and the remaining negative fraction served as the memory subset. Blood was collected by leukapheresis, and PBMCs were isolated by Ficoll-Histopaque density gradient centrifugation and then cryopreserved in liquid nitrogen vapor phase. Analytical flow cytometry was used to check the purity and quantity of every magnetically sorted T cell population. Genomic DNA was isolated from every sorted fraction and measured by UV absorbance on a Nanodrop 2000c.

This entry is derived from a study of shared clonotypes between healthy human individuals (dated by TCRdb to the early 2020s). Regarding the research as a whole: Three men and a couple of women, aged 18 to 49 years, made up the cohort. For each donor, three plates each were used for CD4 naive and CD4 memory, two plates were used for CD8 naive, and one plate was used for CD8 memory. Different laboratories and diverse techniques were used to prepare libraries and sequence TCR repertoires, to increase sequencing depth and limit assay-specific biases. To estimate repertoire size and how much clonotype sharing occurs between individuals, the study deeply sequenced the blood TCR repertoires of roughly 5 healthy adults. Each donor's leukapheresis produced roughly between about 0.8 and 10 billion PBMCs. What the work shows at the level of the full study, not this receptor alone: Larger estimated clonotype richness was generally found for naive subsets than for memory subsets. Because the study included only a small number of donors, the genetic and exposure-history diversity represented was limited. Compared with non-shared clonotypes, the clonotypes found in all four sorted-subset donors had higher generation probabilities. Sampling was limited to blood, and TCR repertoires in tissue likely differ from TCR repertoires in blood. Sharing across a few donors was observed for roughly 5.4% of naive CD4, less than 4% of naive CD8, over 2% of memory CD4, and approximately 0.41% of memory CD8 clonotypes. Even with the large sequencing depth, rarefaction of the sorted-subset datasets indicated that sequencing was incomplete. Pairwise subsampling led to the expectation that sequencing depth would affect the degree of clonotype sharing among donors.

The germline V gene yields SGHRS for CDR1 and YFSETQ for CDR2. Relative to germline, V is 0 bases shorter and J is 2 bases shorter, with 5 bases between their ends. The CDR3 measures 13 amino acids from cysteine to phenylalanine. Only the CDR3 DNA is retained, 39 bases long and in frame from the first base. TCR CDR3 regions were amplified from genomic DNA by multiplex PCR using the deep immunoSEQ assay. Genomic DNA extracted from each cell subset was distributed evenly over all wells of several immunoSEQ 96-well plates, and each plate served as one replicate. Each replicate PCR for sorted subsets received around 200 ng genomic DNA, equal to about 30,000 T cell genomes. The purified libraries were quantified using a Qubit 3.0 fluorometer, sized with a Bioanalyzer 2100, and then quantified again using the KAPA Library Quantification kit. Every immunoSEQ 96-well plate was sequenced on a dedicated single-read 150-cycle Illumina NextSeq 550 flow cell. The authors' analysis ran thus. Because only junctional sequences without quality scores were contained in the immunoSEQ output, filtering matching that applied to full-length reads could not be performed. Sequences were annotated with PyIR, a Python wrapper for IgBLAST v1.9, using IMGT germline references to assign V/J genes and CDR3. Reads with weak V/J assignments (E-value above 1e-6), missing CDR3, stop codons, out-of-frame junctions, or ambiguous translated residues were removed. A V3J clonotype was defined by an identical inferred V gene, J gene, and CDR3 amino acid sequence. The percentage overlap between two repertoires was calculated by dividing the number of shared unique clonotypes by the size of the smaller repertoire. Three approaches were used to assess repertoire richness: RTK rarefaction, the Chao1 estimator, and Recon v2.1 estimates of unobserved clonotypes. OLGA was used to compute generation probabilities for all TCRbeta clonotypes that the gDNA method yielded from a few donors. TCRdb retrieved this table from immuneACCESS and kept in-frame rearrangements only. Not all clones are present; in checked studies, unresolved V genes account for under half, and no reason is known for the remainder. V and J calls plus clone size are reproduced from that table; the DNA served to infer D and trimming. The sample data list 2 million to 2.5 million clones, and almost 96% of these were observed just once. The top ten clonotypes cover around 0.13% of the sample.

The sequenced sample consisted of naive CD4+ T cells sorted from blood. In light of the paper, this sample's cell subset or site label describes: CD45RA+ positively selected. The receptor comes from a man younger than 35 in good health. The V and J genes are TRBV5-1 and TRBJ2-5; no D segment can be confidently identified. The CDR3 protein sequence reads: CASSLGPQETQYF. The nucleotide sequence is given as TGCGCCAGCAGCTTGGGCCCTCAAGAGACCCAGTACTTC.